The clone carrying this TCR beta chain was seen many times. What it binds is not known. This record belongs to a study of Graves' ophthalmopathy and Graves' hyperthyroidism. V lost 4 bases and J lost 1, with 16 bases in between. CDR1 is DFQATT, CDR2 SNEGSKA, per germline (reference sequence). This CDR3 region has 15 residues. No ophthalmopathy within 18 months of follow-up signified stable hyperthyroidism. Orbital computed tomography and thyroid ultrasound, along with TRAb, serum thyroxine and clinical symptoms, underpinned diagnosis. Findings and caveats of the study: Ophthalmopathy could be told apart from stable hyperthyroidism by a 13-signature model (87.88% sensitivity, 80% to 84% specificity). The authors also found most expanded thyroid clonotypes above 0.001 frequency in blood.

TCR beta CDR3 amplification used RNA transcripts. The library came from an HTBI-primed first-round RT-PCR and a second-round multiplex PCR. TCRdb itself ran the multiplex PCR reads through MiXCR, one entry per CDR3 protein. Among roughly 610,000 distinct CDR3 sequences listed, 22% were seen once. The clonotype originates from a woman between 18 and 29 years old with stable Graves' hyperthyroidism. Some clones in this sample may be carry-over from other donors' samples. What was sequenced was peripheral blood. The V call is TRBV20-1, the J call TRBJ2-5; D gene uncertain. This CDR3 is CSAIVHGTLQETQYF. In DNA, the CDR3 is TGCAGTGCTATAGTTCACGGAACGCTCCAAGAGACCCAGTACTTC.